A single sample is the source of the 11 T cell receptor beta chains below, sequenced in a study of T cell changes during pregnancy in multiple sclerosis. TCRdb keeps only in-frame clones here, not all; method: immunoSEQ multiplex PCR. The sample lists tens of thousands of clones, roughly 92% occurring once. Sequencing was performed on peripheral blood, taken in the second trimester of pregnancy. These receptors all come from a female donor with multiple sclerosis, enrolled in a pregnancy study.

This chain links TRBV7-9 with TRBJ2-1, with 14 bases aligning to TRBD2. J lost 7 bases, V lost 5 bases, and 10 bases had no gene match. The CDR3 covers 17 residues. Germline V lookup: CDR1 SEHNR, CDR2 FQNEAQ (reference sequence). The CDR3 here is CASSLPMTSGGANEQFF. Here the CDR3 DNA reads TGTGCCAGCAGCCTCCCGATGACTAGCGGGGGGGCAAATGAGCAGTTCTTC. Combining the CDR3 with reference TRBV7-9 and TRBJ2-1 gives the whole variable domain DTGVSQNPRHKITKRGQNVTFRCDPISEHNRLYWYRQTLGQGPEFLTYFQNEAQLEKSRLLSDRFSAERPKGSFSTLEIQRTEQGDSAMYLCASSLPMTSGGANEQFFGPGTRLTVL.

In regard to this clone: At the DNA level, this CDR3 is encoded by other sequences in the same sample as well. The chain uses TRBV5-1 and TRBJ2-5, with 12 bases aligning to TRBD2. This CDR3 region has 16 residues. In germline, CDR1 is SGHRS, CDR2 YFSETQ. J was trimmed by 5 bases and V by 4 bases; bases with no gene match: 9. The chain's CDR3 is CASSRRTSGKQETQYF. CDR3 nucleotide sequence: TGCGCCAGCAGCCGCCGGACTAGCGGGAAGCAGGAGACCCAGTACTTC.

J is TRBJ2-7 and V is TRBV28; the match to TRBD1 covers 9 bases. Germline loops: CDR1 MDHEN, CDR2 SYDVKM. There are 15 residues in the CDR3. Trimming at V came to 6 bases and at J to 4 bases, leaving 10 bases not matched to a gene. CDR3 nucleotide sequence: TGTGCCAGCAGGAGAACCGGGACAGGGCGGTACGAGCAGTACTTC. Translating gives CASRRTGTGRYEQYF.

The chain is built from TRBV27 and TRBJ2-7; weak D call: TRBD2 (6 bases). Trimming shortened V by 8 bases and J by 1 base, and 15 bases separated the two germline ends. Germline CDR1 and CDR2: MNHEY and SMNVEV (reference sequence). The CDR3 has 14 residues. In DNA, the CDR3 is TGTGCCAGCGCGACCGTCGGGGGATCCTACGAGCAGTACTTC. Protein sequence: CASATVGGSYEQYF.

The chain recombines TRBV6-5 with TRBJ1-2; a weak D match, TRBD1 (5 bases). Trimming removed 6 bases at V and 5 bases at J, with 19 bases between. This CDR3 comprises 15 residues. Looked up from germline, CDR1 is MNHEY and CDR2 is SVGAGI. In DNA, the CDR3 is TGTGCCAGCAGACCTCGCTCGACAGTTTTTTATGGCTACACCTTC. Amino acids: CASRPRSTVFYGYTF.

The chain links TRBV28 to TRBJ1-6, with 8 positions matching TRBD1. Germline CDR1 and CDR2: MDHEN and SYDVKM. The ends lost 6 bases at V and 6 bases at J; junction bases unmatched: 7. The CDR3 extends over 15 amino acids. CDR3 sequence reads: CASRTGEGSNSPLHF. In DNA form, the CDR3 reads TGTGCCAGCAGGACAGGGGAGGGTAGTAATTCACCCCTCCACTTT.

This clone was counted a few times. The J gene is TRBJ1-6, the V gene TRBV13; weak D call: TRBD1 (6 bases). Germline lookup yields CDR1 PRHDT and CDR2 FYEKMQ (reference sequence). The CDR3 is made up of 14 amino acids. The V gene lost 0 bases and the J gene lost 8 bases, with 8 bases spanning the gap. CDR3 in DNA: TGTGCCAGCAGCTTAGGGGACAGAGATTCACCCCTCCACTTT. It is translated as CASSLGDRDSPLHF.

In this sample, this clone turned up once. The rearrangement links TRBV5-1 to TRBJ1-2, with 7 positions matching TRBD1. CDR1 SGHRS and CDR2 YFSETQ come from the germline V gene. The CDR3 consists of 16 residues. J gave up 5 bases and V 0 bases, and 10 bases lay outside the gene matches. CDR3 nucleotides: TGCGCCAGCAGCTTGGCATACAGGGGCAGGGATTATGGCTACACCTTC. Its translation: CASSLAYRGRDYGYTF.

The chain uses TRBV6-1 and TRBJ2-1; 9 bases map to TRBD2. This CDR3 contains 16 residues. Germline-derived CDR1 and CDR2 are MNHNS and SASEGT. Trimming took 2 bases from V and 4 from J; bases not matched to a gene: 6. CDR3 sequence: CASSERASGDYNEQFF. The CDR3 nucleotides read TGTGCCAGCAGTGAACGGGCTAGCGGGGATTACAATGAGCAGTTCTTC.

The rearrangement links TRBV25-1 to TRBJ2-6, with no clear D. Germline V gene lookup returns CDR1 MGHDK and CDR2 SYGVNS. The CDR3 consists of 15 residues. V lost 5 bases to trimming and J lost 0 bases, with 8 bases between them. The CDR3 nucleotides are TGTGCCAGCAGTTTGGGCCCCTCTGGGGCCAACGTCCTGACTTTC. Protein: CASSLGPSGANVLTF. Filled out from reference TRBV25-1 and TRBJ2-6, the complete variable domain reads EADIYQTPRYLVIGTGKKITLECSQTMGHDKMYWYQQDPGMELHLIHYSYGVNSTEKGDLSSESTVSRIRTEHFPLTLESARPSHTSQYLCASSLGPSGANVLTFGAGSRLTVL.

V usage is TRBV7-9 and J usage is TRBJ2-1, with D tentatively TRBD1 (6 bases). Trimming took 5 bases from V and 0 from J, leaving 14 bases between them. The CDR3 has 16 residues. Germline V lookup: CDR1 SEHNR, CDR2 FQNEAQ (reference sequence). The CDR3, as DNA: TGTGCCAGCAGCCCACCAGGGGTTAGCTCCTACAATGAGCAGTTCTTC. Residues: CASSPPGVSSYNEQFF. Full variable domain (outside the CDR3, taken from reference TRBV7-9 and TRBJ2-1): DTGVSQNPRHKITKRGQNVTFRCDPISEHNRLYWYRQTLGQGPEFLTYFQNEAQLEKSRLLSDRFSAERPKGSFSTLEIQRTEQGDSAMYLCASSPPGVSSYNEQFFGPGTRLTVL.